This T cell receptor (beta chain) was recovered during a study of T cell responses to AZD1222 COVID-19 vaccine. About this clone: What it binds is unknown.

Germline values: CDR1 LNHDA, CDR2 SQIVND (reference sequence). Trimming shortened V by 4 bases and J by 0 bases, and 10 bases separated the two germline ends. The CDR3 consists of 15 residues. Method: immunoSEQ multiplex PCR; TCRdb's copy keeps in-frame clones and lacks some. The sample yields 150,000 to 200,000 clones, more than 90% seen once. Study results and caveats: Spike-specific TCR breadth and depth rose after two AZD1222 doses.

The rearrangement uses TRBV19 and TRBJ1-5; D is possibly TRBD1 (6 bases). This clonotype was sampled from an adult who received the MenACWY meningococcal vaccine as a control. Sequencing used peripheral blood, obtained 28 days after the second dose of the MenACWY control vaccine. This CDR3 reads CASSRRGASNQPQHF. The CDR3 coding sequence is TGTGCCAGTAGTAGGAGGGGGGCTAGCAATCAGCCCCAGCATTTT.